A single sample gave rise to the 22 T cell receptor beta chains below, sequenced in a study of T-cell reconstitution after alpha-beta-depleted transplantation in children. The authors prepared the TCRbeta library with unique molecular identifiers. TCRdb reprocessed the PCR reads with MiXCR, giving one entry per CDR3 protein. This sample carries about 610,000 distinct CDR3 sequences, about 10% of them seen once, and the ten largest clones take about 4%. The starting material was PBMCs from the stem cell graft donor, obtained from the stem cell graft. These receptors were taken from a human donor who donated a stem cell graft to a child with acute myeloid leukemia.

This clonotype was seen only a few times. The genes are TRBV29-1 and TRBJ2-2; 8 bases map to TRBD2. The CDR3 consists of 13 residues. Looked up from germline, CDR1 is SQVTM and CDR2 is ANQGSEA. The V and J ends lost 6 bases and 4 bases, in that order; junction bases with no gene match: 4. Written as DNA, the CDR3 is TGCAGCGTCGGGAGGGGGAGCACCGGGGAGCTGTTTTTT. It encodes CSVGRGSTGELFF.

In DNA, the CDR3 is TGCGCCAGCAGCTTGACAGGGTCATTACCCCAAGAGACCCAGTACTTC. It specifies CASSLTGSLPQETQYF. This chain connects TRBV5-1 to TRBJ2-5; tentative D call: TRBD1 (6 bases). With 1 base removed from V and 1 base from J, the gap between germline ends came to 14 bases. From germline, CDR1 is SGHRS and CDR2 YFSETQ. This CDR3 contains 16 residues.

The table lists this clonotype with a count of one. The CDR3 does not close with the conserved phenylalanine or tryptophan, likely indicating a read error. The chain joins TRBV7-2 to TRBJ2-3; TRBD2 aligns across 10 bases. The J segment lost 3 bases and the V segment lost 4 bases, leaving 10 bases of the junction unmatched. The CDR3 is made up of 17 amino acids. Germline CDR1 is SGHTA and CDR2 is FQGNSA. For the CDR3, the DNA is TGTGCCAGCAGCTCTTCCCCGTTACTAGCGGGGACAGATACGCAGTATTTA. Translated: CASSSSPLLAGTDTQYL.

The chain employs TRBV29-1 and TRBJ2-7, with D perhaps being TRBD1 or TRBD2 (5 bases each). The CDR3 length is 11 residues. From germline, CDR1 is SQVTM and CDR2 ANQGSEA. Between the trimmed V and J ends, which lost 7 bases and 4 bases, there was a span of 11 bases. The CDR3 DNA reads TGCAGCGCACAGTGGGGGTACGAGCAGTACTTC. Translation: CSAQWGYEQYF.

This clonotype was counted ten times or more. This chain uses TRBV20-1 with TRBJ2-2, with TRBD1 matching over 8 bases. CDR3 length equals 13 residues. CDR1 is DFQATT and CDR2 is SNEGSKA in the germline V gene (reference sequence). V shed 7 bases, J shed 7 bases, and the junction held 8 bases outside the gene matches. CDR3: CSGDRGGIGELFF. DNA for the CDR3: TGCAGTGGAGACAGGGGCGGGATCGGGGAGCTGTTTTTT.

In this sample, this clonotype turned up many times. The chain recombines TRBV3-1 with TRBJ2-2; D remains unclear. Trimming took 6 bases from V and 7 from J, leaving 9 bases between them. The CDR3 is made up of 12 amino acids. Germline-derived CDR1 and CDR2 are LGHDT and YNNKEL (reference sequence). The CDR3 is CASRERNGELFF. The CDR3 DNA sequence: TGTGCCAGCAGAGAGAGGAACGGGGAGCTGTTTTTT.

This clonotype was seen a few times. V is TRBV6-2 or TRBV6-3 and J is TRBJ2-5; D possibly uses TRBD1 or TRBD2 (5 bases each). Germline-derived CDR1 and CDR2 are MNHEY and SVGEGT. CDR3 size: 15 residues. V lost 6 bases and J 2 bases, leaving 16 bases between the germline ends. The CDR3 here is CASSREGDGQETQYF. CDR3 nucleotides: TGTGCCAGCAGCCGTGAAGGGGACGGACAAGAGACCCAGTACTTC.

The V gene is TRBV6-2 or TRBV6-3, the J gene TRBJ2-2; TRBD2 might be the D (5 bases). The V and J ends lost 3 bases and 2 bases respectively, with 13 bases between them. Germline V CDR1 and CDR2: MNHEY, SVGEGT. This CDR3 contains 16 residues. The CDR3 DNA is TGTGCCAGCAGTTATAGAGGGCAGTTTAACACCGGGGAGCTGTTTTTT. Its translation is CASSYRGQFNTGELFF.

This rearrangement joins TRBV7-9 to TRBJ1-6, with 7 bases identical to TRBD1. The CDR3 contains 16 residues. The trim removed 4 bases at V and 5 bases at J, leaving 8 bases unmatched. CDR1 SEHNR and CDR2 FQNEAQ come from the germline V gene (reference sequence). The CDR3 reads CASSSTVGQHNSPLHF. The CDR3 coding sequence is TGTGCCAGCAGCTCAACCGTGGGACAGCATAATTCACCCCTCCACTTT.

This clonotype was seen only a few times. The rearrangement joins TRBV12-3 or TRBV12-4 to TRBJ1-5; perhaps TRBD1 as D (5 bases). This CDR3 contains 14 residues. V lost 3 bases to trimming and J lost 2 bases, with 8 bases between them. The CDR3 loop is CASSFRDGNQPQHF. CDR3 coding DNA: TGTGCCAGCAGTTTCAGGGATGGCAATCAGCCCCAGCATTTT.

This clonotype was seen a handful of times. The chain recombines TRBV7-8 with TRBJ1-4; D is ambiguous. The germline CDR1 and CDR2 sequences are SGHVS and FQNEAQ. The CDR3 is 15 residues long. The V end lost 5 bases, the J end lost 0 bases, and 10 bases lay between the germline ends. For the CDR3, the DNA is TGTGCCAGCAGCGTGGACGCCGCAACTAATGAAAAACTGTTTTTT. It yields the protein CASSVDAATNEKLFF. Complete variable domain (other parts from reference TRBV7-8 and TRBJ1-4): GAGVSQSPRYKVAKRGQDVALRCDPISGHVSLFWYQQALGQGPEFLTYFQNEAQLDKSGLPSDRFFAERPEGSVSTLKIQRTQQEDSAVYLCASSVDAATNEKLFFGSGTQLSVL.

In nucleotides, the CDR3 is TGCGCCAGCAGCTCCGGACAGACCTACAATGAGCAGTTCTTC. Its translation: CASSSGQTYNEQFF. The V gene is TRBV5-1, the J gene TRBJ2-1; D may be TRBD1 (6 bases). The CDR3 contains 14 residues. Trimming left V 3 bases short and J 2 bases short, with 9 bases between. In germline, CDR1 is SGHRS, CDR2 YFSETQ.

This clonotype has more than one count but fewer than ten. J is TRBJ1-2 and V is TRBV7-3, with 10 nucleotides matching TRBD1. CDR1 is SGHTA and CDR2 is FQGTGA in the germline V gene. J was trimmed by 7 bases and V by 4 bases; bases with no gene match: 9. This CDR3 region has 15 residues. CDR3 loop: CASSSGRDRGSGYTF. CDR3 sequence (DNA): TGTGCCAGCAGCTCGGGCCGGGACAGGGGATCTGGCTACACCTTC.

V is TRBV7-2 and J is TRBJ2-7, with D perhaps matching TRBD2 (6 bases). CDR3 length: 16 residues. CDR1 is SGHTA, CDR2 FQGNSA, per germline. The V and J ends lost 1 base and 1 base respectively, with 14 bases between them. The CDR3 sequence: CASSLGFGTSSYEQYF. The CDR3 nucleotides read TGTGCCAGCAGCTTAGGGTTCGGGACTTCTTCCTACGAGCAGTACTTC.

This clonotype was observed a single time. This chain connects TRBV6-1 to TRBJ2-7; 9 bases align to TRBD1. The CDR3 runs to 15 residues. Trimming cost V 6 bases and J 5 bases; bases outside gene matches: 11. Germline V gene data show CDR1 as MNHNS and CDR2 as SASEGT. The CDR3 DNA is TGTGCCAGCAGCCCAACCCGGGACAGGGAAGACGAGCAGTACGTC. It specifies CASSPTRDREDEQYV.

This clonotype was observed a handful of times. The chain employs TRBV5-6 and TRBJ2-5; 9 bases match TRBD2. The CDR3 is 16 residues long. J gave up 6 bases and V 0 bases, and 9 bases lay outside the gene matches. Germline CDR1 and CDR2: SGHDT and YYEEEE. The CDR3 bases are TGTGCCAGCAGCTTGGTTGGGACTAGCTGGGTTCAGACCCAGTACTTC. It translates to CASSLVGTSWVQTQYF.

The chain couples TRBV7-2 to TRBJ2-1; 8 positions agree with TRBD2. Per germline, CDR1 SGHTA and CDR2 FQGNSA. V gave up 5 bases and J gave up 2 bases; unmatched junction bases: 8. The CDR3 runs to 16 residues. DNA for the CDR3: TGTGCCAGCAGCGATACCGGGGGGGGAGCCTACAATGAGCAGTTCTTC. The encoded protein is CASSDTGGGAYNEQFF.

This clonotype was counted at least ten times. The chain has TRBV20-1 and TRBJ2-7; TRBD1 agrees at 10 bases. Unmatched junction bases numbered 2, after V lost 3 bases and J lost 3 bases. This CDR3 contains 13 residues. Germline loops: CDR1 DFQATT, CDR2 SNEGSKA (reference sequence). The CDR3 sequence: CSASWDRGYEQYF. The CDR3 nucleotides are TGCAGTGCTAGCTGGGACAGGGGCTACGAGCAGTACTTC.

This clonotype was detected only a few times. The chain carries TRBV9 and TRBJ2-1; 13 bases align to TRBD2. V lost 1 base, J lost 6 bases, and 4 bases stayed unmatched. This CDR3 region has 16 residues. CDR1 is SGDLS and CDR2 is YYNGEE in the germline V gene. This CDR3 reads CASSVQGLAGFNEQFF. The CDR3, as DNA: TGTGCCAGCAGCGTACAGGGACTAGCGGGGTTCAATGAGCAGTTCTTC.

This chain uses TRBV6-1 with TRBJ1-2; 7 bases match TRBD1. CDR1 and CDR2 (germline): MNHNS, SASEGT. After removal of 6 bases from V and 4 bases from J, the junction contained 11 bases not matched to a gene. This CDR3 has 15 residues. In nucleotides, the CDR3 is TGTGCCAGCAGGCCCCCCACGGACAGGAGCTATGGCTACACCTTC. Amino acids: CASRPPTDRSYGYTF.

This clonotype was observed a handful of times. V and J are TRBV4-3 and TRBJ2-7; 11 positions match TRBD2. The CDR3 has 18 amino acids. V was pared by 0 bases and J by 1 base, with 8 bases of the junction left unmatched. Germline V lookup: CDR1 LGHNA, CDR2 YSLEER. CDR3 sequence: CASSQDSPTSGVSYEQYF. CDR3 nucleotides: TGCGCCAGCAGCCAAGATTCCCCGACTAGCGGGGTGTCCTACGAGCAGTACTTC.

The V and J genes are TRBV5-4 and TRBJ2-1, with no clear D. V was cut by 0 bases and J by 1 base, with 14 bases left in between. This CDR3 region has 17 residues. Per the germline V gene, CDR1 is SGHNT and CDR2 is YYREEE (reference sequence). CDR3 region: CASSLAGQSLSYNEQFF. CDR3 nucleotide sequence: TGTGCCAGCAGCTTGGCCGGGCAGTCCCTTTCCTACAATGAGCAGTTCTTC.